Below, 26 T cell receptor beta chains from the same sample are listed, as sequenced in a study of early T cells in non-severe SARS-CoV-2 infection. From the 5' RACE reads, TCRdb called clonotypes with MiXCR, one entry per CDR3 protein. The data show under 50,000 distinct CDR3 sequences, with about a quarter seen just once and around 4.6% held by the top ten. Sequenced here: whole blood, sampled at baseline. These receptors all come from an adult who was a healthcare worker with PCR-confirmed SARS-CoV-2 infection or an uninfected control (not recorded which).

This clonotype was seen repeatedly, ten times or more. This sequence joins TRBV3-1 and TRBJ2-3; the match to TRBD2 covers 14 bases. CDR1 is LGHDT and CDR2 is YNNKEL in the germline V gene (reference sequence). The CDR3 is 19 amino acids. The trim removed 1 base at V and 3 bases at J, leaving 9 bases unmatched. CDR3 amino acids: CASSQGRSWTSGGTDTQYF. The CDR3 DNA sequence: TGTGCCAGCAGCCAAGGAAGGTCCTGGACTAGCGGGGGGACAGATACGCAGTATTTT.

This sequence joins TRBV18 and TRBJ2-7; D may be TRBD1 or TRBD2 (5 bases each). V lost 4 bases, J lost 0 bases, and 13 bases lay in between. Germline-derived CDR1 and CDR2 are KGHSH and LQKENI. The CDR3 runs 15 residues. Written as DNA, the CDR3 is TGTGCCAGCTCACTCGGGGCAGCCAACTCCTACGAGCAGTACTTC. Protein product: CASSLGAANSYEQYF.

The chain links TRBV7-2 to TRBJ1-6; TRBD1 matches 7 bases. CDR1 is SGHTA, CDR2 FQGNSA, per germline. The V and J ends lost 3 bases and 7 bases, in that order; junction bases with no gene match: 3. The CDR3 runs 14 residues. The CDR3 region has the DNA TGTGCCAGCAGCTTTGGGACAGACAATTCACCCCTCCACTTT. Protein: CASSFGTDNSPLHF. The entire variable domain, with the rest obtained from reference TRBV7-2 and TRBJ1-6, is as follows: GAGVSQSPSNKVTEKGKDVELRCDPISGHTALYWYRQSLGQGLEFLIYFQGNSAPDKSGLPSDRFSAERTGGSVSTLTIQRTQQEDSAVYLCASSFGTDNSPLHFGNGTRLTVT.

The rearrangement uses TRBV9 and TRBJ2-1, with D uncertain. CDR3 size: 13 residues. V was clipped by 0 bases and J by 6 bases, with 7 bases between them. Germline CDR1 is SGDLS and CDR2 is YYNGEE. CDR3 sequence: CASSVGGSNEQFF. In DNA, the CDR3 is TGTGCCAGCAGCGTAGGAGGTAGCAATGAGCAGTTCTTC.

A few counts support this clonotype. The chain is built from TRBV18 and TRBJ2-1; D not resolved. Germline V gene lookup returns CDR1 KGHSH and CDR2 LQKENI. The CDR3 spans 13 residues. V lost 6 bases, J lost 9 bases, and 15 bases lay in between. Here the CDR3 DNA reads TGTGCCAGCTCCCCCATTTTGGCAGGTGAGCAGTTCTTC. Its protein product is CASSPILAGEQFF.

The J gene is TRBJ2-7, the V gene TRBV7-2, with D tentatively TRBD1 (5 bases). CDR3 length: 15 residues. CDR1 SGHTA and CDR2 FQGNSA come from the germline V gene. Trimming stripped 1 base from V and 0 bases from J, with 10 bases between. In DNA form, the CDR3 reads TGTGCCAGCAGCTTAGGGGGCTCCAGCTCCTACGAGCAGTACTTC. This translates into CASSLGGSSSYEQYF.

The genes are TRBV7-2 and TRBJ1-2; D call uncertain. The germline CDR1 and CDR2 sequences are SGHTA and FQGNSA. There are 13 residues in the CDR3. V was pared by 3 bases and J by 6 bases, with 11 bases between. As DNA, the CDR3 is TGTGCCAGCAGCTTCCTCCGCGTACATGGCTACACCTTC. This gives the protein CASSFLRVHGYTF.

There are a few counts of this clonotype. The chain couples TRBV7-8 to TRBJ1-5, with TRBD1 matching 8 bases. Trimming removed 1 base from V and 10 bases from J; junction bases left unmatched: 3. This CDR3 is 13 amino acids long. Germline V lookup: CDR1 SGHVS, CDR2 FQNEAQ. This chain's CDR3 is CASSLGGQDPQHF. As DNA, the CDR3 is TGTGCCAGCAGCTTAGGGGGACAGGACCCCCAGCATTTT.

The rearrangement links TRBV18 to TRBJ2-5; the D is unclear. The CDR3 spans 11 residues. Germline CDR1 and CDR2: KGHSH and LQKENI. The germline V and J ends were trimmed by 4 bases and 9 bases, with 9 bases remaining between them. The CDR3 loop is CASSLESSQYF. CDR3 coding DNA: TGTGCCAGCTCACTGGAGAGTTCCCAGTACTTC.

The chain couples TRBV19 to TRBJ2-7, with TRBD1 identical over 8 bases. J was trimmed by 2 bases and V by 2 bases; bases with no gene match: 8. This CDR3 region has 16 residues. Germline CDR1 LNHDA, CDR2 SQIVND (reference sequence). CDR3 in amino acids: CASSITGQGRAYEQYF. The DNA of the CDR3 is TGTGCCAGTAGTATAACCGGACAGGGACGTGCCTACGAGCAGTACTTC.

This chain joins TRBV12-3 or TRBV12-4 and TRBJ2-7; 7 positions match TRBD2. Losses at the gene ends were 5 bases for V and 2 bases for J; bases not matched to a gene: 3. This CDR3 has 13 amino acids. The CDR3, as DNA: TGTGCCAGCAGTCCGGGGGGAGCCTACGAGCAGTACTTC. It codes for CASSPGGAYEQYF.

This clonotype was counted only a few times. This chain joins TRBV7-9 and TRBJ1-6; 8 nucleotides match TRBD1. The CDR3 totals 14 residues. Trimming removed 4 bases from V and 5 bases from J; junction bases left unmatched: 1. Per the germline V gene, CDR1 is SEHNR and CDR2 is FQNEAQ (reference sequence). The CDR3 nucleotides read TGTGCCAGCAGCTCAGGGGGCAATAATTCACCCCTCCACTTT. This encodes CASSSGGNNSPLHF.

V usage is TRBV12-3 or TRBV12-4 and J usage is TRBJ2-2, with TRBD1 as a possible D gene (6 bases). This CDR3 comprises 13 residues. V shed 1 base and J shed 9 bases, with 9 bases lying between them. In DNA form, the CDR3 reads TGTGCCAGCAGTTTAGGACAGGCCAGGGAGCTGTTTTTT. Translating it yields CASSLGQARELFF.

This clonotype turned up a few times. The junction shows a germline mismatch at one end, possibly a read error. CDR3 loop: CASSYYTEAFF. The CDR3 nucleotides read TGTGCCAGCAGCTACTACACTGAAGCTTTCTTT. The chain couples TRBV6-5 to TRBJ1-1; no definite D call. The CDR3 extends over 11 amino acids. Germline values: CDR1 MNHEY, CDR2 SVGAGI.

The V call is TRBV3-1, the J call TRBJ2-5; a weak D match, TRBD1 (6 bases). CDR3 length: 14 amino acids. V was trimmed by 3 bases and J by 1 base, leaving 9 bases between them. Germline CDR1 and CDR2: LGHDT and YNNKEL (reference sequence). This CDR3 reads CASSHGQRQETQYF. The DNA of the CDR3 is TGTGCCAGCAGCCACGGACAGCGCCAAGAGACCCAGTACTTC.

This clonotype was counted a few times. The chain couples TRBV7-6 to TRBJ2-3, with 8 bases that match TRBD2. After removal of 3 bases from V and 6 bases from J, the junction contained 14 bases not matched to a gene. The CDR3 runs 17 residues. Germline V lookup: CDR1 SGHVS, CDR2 FNYEAQ. CDR3 nucleotides: TGTGCCAGCAGCTTGGTTCGGAGCGGGGGAAAGAGGGATACGCAGTATTTT. It translates to CASSLVRSGGKRDTQYF.

This chain joins TRBV30 and TRBJ1-3; D not certain. The germline gives CDR1 GTSNPN, CDR2 SVGIG (reference sequence). V dropped 0 bases and J dropped 4 bases, with 7 bases sitting between them. The CDR3 contains 13 residues. The CDR3 spells CAWSVGRGNTIYF. The CDR3, as DNA: TGTGCCTGGAGTGTAGGGAGGGGAAACACCATATATTTT. The full variable domain, in which reference TRBV30 and TRBJ1-3 provide the parts outside the CDR3, is SQTIHQWPATLVQPVGSPLSLECTVEGTSNPNLYWYRQAAGRGLQLLFYSVGIGQISSEVPQNLSASRPQDRQFILSSKKLLLSDSGFYLCAWSVGRGNTIYFGEGSWLTVV.

This clonotype was counted a few times. The gene calls are TRBV30 and TRBJ1-1, with D possibly TRBD1 on 5 matching bases. Trimming left V 6 bases short and J 0 bases short, with 14 bases between. The CDR3 is made up of 14 amino acids. From germline, CDR1 is GTSNPN and CDR2 SVGIG (reference sequence). CDR3 sequence (DNA): TGTGCCTGCGGCGTCCGGGACTTGAACACTGAAGCTTTCTTT. It encodes CACGVRDLNTEAFF.

V gene TRBV30 combines with J gene TRBJ1-5; no clear D. This CDR3 is built from 13 residues. CDR1 GTSNPN and CDR2 SVGIG come from the germline V gene (reference sequence). With 5 bases removed from V and 7 bases from J, the gap between germline ends came to 15 bases. CDR3 in amino acids: CAWSPRLGQPQHF. The CDR3 DNA is TGTGCCTGGTCCCCCCGACTTGGGCAGCCCCAGCATTTT.

This clonotype was picked up a small number of times. This sequence joins TRBV19 and TRBJ1-1; the D gene is possibly TRBD1 (6 bases). Per the germline V gene, CDR1 is LNHDA and CDR2 is SQIVND (reference sequence). V gave up 7 bases and J gave up 1 base, with 19 bases separating them. CDR3 length: 16 amino acids. The chain's CDR3 is CASMTSVRDKNTEAFF. Here the CDR3 DNA reads TGTGCCAGTATGACAAGCGTCCGGGACAAGAACACTGAAGCTTTCTTT.

This clonotype was recorded many times. The chain links TRBV7-6 to TRBJ2-5; 9 bases are shared with TRBD2. The V and J ends lost 2 bases and 5 bases, in that order; junction bases with no gene match: 3. Germline V CDR1 and CDR2: SGHVS, FNYEAQ. The CDR3 has 14 residues. In nucleotides, the CDR3 is TGTGCCAGCAGCTTACTGACTAGCGGTGAGACCCAGTACTTC. Its translation is CASSLLTSGETQYF. Variable domain in full (rest from reference TRBV7-6 and TRBJ2-5): GAGVSQSPRYKVTKRGQDVALRCDPISGHVSLYWYRQALGQGPEFLTYFNYEAQQDKSGLPNDRFSAERPEGSISTLTIQRTEQRDSAMYRCASSLLTSGETQYFGPGTRLLVL.

There are a few counts of this clonotype. The chain uses TRBV6-2 or TRBV6-3 and TRBJ2-7; D call uncertain. The V end lost 5 bases, the J end lost 1 base, and 9 bases lay between the germline ends. The CDR3 length is 13 residues. In germline, CDR1 is MNHEY, CDR2 SVGEGT. Written as DNA, the CDR3 is TGTGCCAGCAGTGACCGTATATCCTACGAGCAGTACTTC. Translating it yields CASSDRISYEQYF.

The CDR3 sequence is CASSVDPRTYEQYF. The CDR3 DNA follows: TGTGCCAGCAGCGTAGATCCCCGGACCTACGAGCAGTACTTC. The chain couples TRBV9 to TRBJ2-7, with D uncertain. Germline V gene lookup returns CDR1 SGDLS and CDR2 YYNGEE. V was pared by 0 bases and J by 2 bases, with 9 bases between. This CDR3 is 14 amino acids long. Using reference TRBV9 and TRBJ2-7 for the parts outside the CDR3, the full variable domain is DSGVTQTPKHLITATGQRVTLRCSPRSGDLSVYWYQQSLDQGLQFLIQYYNGEERAKGNILERFSAQQFPDLHSELNLSSLELGDSALYFCASSVDPRTYEQYFGPGTRLTVT.

The chain is built from TRBV27 and TRBJ1-4, with D tentatively TRBD1 (5 bases). Trimming took off 3 bases at V and 6 bases at J, with 8 bases between the two ends. The CDR3 is 13 residues long. Germline values: CDR1 MNHEY, CDR2 SMNVEV (reference sequence). The CDR3 bases are TGTGCCAGCAGTTTTGGGGGAGATGAAAAACTGTTTTTT. Its translation: CASSFGGDEKLFF. Supplemented by reference TRBV27 and TRBJ1-4, the full variable domain reads EAQVTQNPRYLITVTGKKLTVTCSQNMNHEYMSWYRQDPGLGLRQIYYSMNVEVTDKGDVPEGYKVSRKEKRNFPLILESPSPNQTSLYFCASSFGGDEKLFFGSGTQLSVL.

This clonotype was found a few times. V usage is TRBV12-3 or TRBV12-4 and J usage is TRBJ1-4; weak D call: TRBD1 (6 bases). The CDR3 sequence is 16 residues long. V was pared by 5 bases and J by 8 bases, with 21 bases between. CDR3 amino acids: CASSPAGASLGEKLFF. In DNA, the CDR3 is TGTGCCAGCAGTCCTGCGGGGGCCTCATTAGGGGAAAAACTGTTTTTT.

In its sample, this clonotype was seen a few times. This chain joins TRBV12-5 and TRBJ1-1, with D perhaps TRBD1 (6 bases). The germline CDR1 and CDR2 sequences are LGHNT and FRNRAP. This CDR3 contains 15 residues. V dropped 5 bases and J dropped 3 bases, with 16 bases sitting between them. The CDR3 reads CASGPHRDWDTEAFF. For the CDR3, the DNA is TGTGCTAGTGGTCCCCACAGGGACTGGGACACTGAAGCTTTCTTT.